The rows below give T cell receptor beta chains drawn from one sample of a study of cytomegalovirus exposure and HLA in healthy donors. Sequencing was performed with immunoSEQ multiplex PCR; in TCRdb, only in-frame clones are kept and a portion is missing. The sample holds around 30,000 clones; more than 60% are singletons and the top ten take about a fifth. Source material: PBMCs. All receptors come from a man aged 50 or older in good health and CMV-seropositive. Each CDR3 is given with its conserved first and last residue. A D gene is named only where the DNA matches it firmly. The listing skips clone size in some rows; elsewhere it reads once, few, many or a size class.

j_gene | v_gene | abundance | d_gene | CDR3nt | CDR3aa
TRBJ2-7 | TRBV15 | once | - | TGTGCCACCAGCAGAGGAGTCGCCTACGAGCAGTACTTC | CATSRGVAYEQYF
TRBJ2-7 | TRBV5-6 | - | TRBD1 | TGTGCCAGCAGCCTCCGACAGGGATCCCCCTACGAGCAGTACTTC | CASSLRQGSPYEQYF
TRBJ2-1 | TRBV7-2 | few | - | TGTGCCAGCAGCCATATACAGGGAAGGGTCTACAATGAGCAGTTCTTC | CASSHIQGRVYNEQFF
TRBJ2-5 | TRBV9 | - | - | TGTGCCAGCAGCGTAGGCACTAGGGCAGAAGAGACCCAGTACTTC | CASSVGTRAEETQYF
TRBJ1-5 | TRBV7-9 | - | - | TGTGCCAGCAGCCCCGGACAGTATAGCAATCAGCCCCAGCATTTT | CASSPGQYSNQPQHF
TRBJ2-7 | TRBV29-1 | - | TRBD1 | TGCAGCGTGACGCCGGACAGGGGAGAAAACGAGCAGTACTTC | CSVTPDRGENEQYF
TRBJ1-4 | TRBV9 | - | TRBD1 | TGTGCCAGCAGCGGCGGGACAGACCTTGGTGAAAAACTGTTTTTT | CASSGGTDLGEKLFF
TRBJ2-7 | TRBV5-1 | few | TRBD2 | TGCGCCAGCAGCTCATCATTTGGTGCGGGAGGCGAGCAGTACTTC | CASSSSFGAGGEQYF
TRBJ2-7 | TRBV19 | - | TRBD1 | TGTGCCAGTAGTATCTCTGGGACAGGCACCTACGAGCAGTACTTC | CASSISGTGTYEQYF
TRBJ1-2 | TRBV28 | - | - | TGTGCCAGCAGTTTACCCGGCAGGGGTGAATATGGCTACACCTTC | CASSLPGRGEYGYTF
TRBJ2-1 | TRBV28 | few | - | TGTGCCAGCAACGACCGGGGGAATGAGCAGTTCTTC | CASNDRGNEQFF
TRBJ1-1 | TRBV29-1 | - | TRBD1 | TGCAGCGCGGAACAGGGGGCTCCTGAAGCTTTCTTT | CSAEQGAPEAFF
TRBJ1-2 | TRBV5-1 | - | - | TGCGCCAGCAGCTTGGCCGGGAAATCGGACTATGGCTACACCTTC | CASSLAGKSDYGYTF
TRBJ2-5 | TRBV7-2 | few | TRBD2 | TGTGCCAGCAGCTTTAAAGCGGGATCGGAGACCCAGTACTTC | CASSFKAGSETQYF
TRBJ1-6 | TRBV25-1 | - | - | TGTGCCAGCAGTGAACCAGGATTTAATTCACCCCTCCACTTT | CASSEPGFNSPLHF
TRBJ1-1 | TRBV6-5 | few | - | TGTGCCAGTCACCGTTGGAGGCAAGACACTGAAGCTTTCTTT | CASHRWRQDTEAFF
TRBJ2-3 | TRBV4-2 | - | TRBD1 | TGTGCCAGCAGCCAAAGACAGGGGGATACGCAGTATTTT | CASSQRQGDTQYF
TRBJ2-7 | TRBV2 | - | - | TGTGCCAGCAAGCCAGGGATTTCCTACGAGCAGTACTTC | CASKPGISYEQYF
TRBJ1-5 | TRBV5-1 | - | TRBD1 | TGCGCCAGCAGCTTGGCAGGACAGGGAGGGAATCAGCCCCAGCATTTT | CASSLAGQGGNQPQHF
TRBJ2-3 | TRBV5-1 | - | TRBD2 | TGCGCCAGCAGCCCGGGACTAGCGGGGATGACTAGCACAGATACGCAGTATTTT | CASSPGLAGMTSTDTQYF
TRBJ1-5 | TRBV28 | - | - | TGTGCCAGCAGTTTAAGTATTGCAACTAATCAGCCCCAGCATTTT | CASSLSIATNQPQHF
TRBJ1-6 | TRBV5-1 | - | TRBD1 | TGCGCCAGCAGCGCAGAAGGGACAGGGGTTCGACCCCTCCACTTT | CASSAEGTGVRPLHF
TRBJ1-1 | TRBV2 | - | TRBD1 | TGTGCCAGCAGTGAAGTGGACAGGTATGACGGCACTGAAGCTTTCTTT | CASSEVDRYDGTEAFF
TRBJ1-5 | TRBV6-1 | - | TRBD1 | TGTGCCAGCAGTGAAACAGGGGGCTATCAGCCCCAGCATTTT | CASSETGGYQPQHF
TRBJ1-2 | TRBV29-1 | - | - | TGCAGCGCCAGGTCGGCAGCCCACTATGGCTACACCTTC | CSARSAAHYGYTF
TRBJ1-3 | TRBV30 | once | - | TGTGCCTGGAATCGAGCGGGAAACACCATATATTTT | CAWNRAGNTIYF
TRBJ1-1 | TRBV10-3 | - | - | TGTGCCATCAGTGAGTATCCAGAGCGGAACACTGAAGCTTTCTTT | CAISEYPERNTEAFF
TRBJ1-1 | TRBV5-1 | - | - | TGCGCCAGCAGACAGGGTTACACTGAAGCTTTCTTT | CASRQGYTEAFF
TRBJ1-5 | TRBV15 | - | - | TGTGCCACCAGCAGAGATCATAGTCAGCCCCAGCATTTT | CATSRDHSQPQHF
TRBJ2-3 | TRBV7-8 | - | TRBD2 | TGTGCCAGCAGCTCTGGACTAGCGGGATCTAGCACAGATACGCAGTATTTT | CASSSGLAGSSTDTQYF
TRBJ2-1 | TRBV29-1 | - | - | TGCAGCGTCGAGGTCGGGAGCTCCTACAATGAGCAGTTCTTC | CSVEVGSSYNEQFF
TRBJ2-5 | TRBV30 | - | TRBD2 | TGTGCCTGGTGGGGGGAGGGCGGCGAGACCCAGTACTTC | CAWWGEGGETQYF
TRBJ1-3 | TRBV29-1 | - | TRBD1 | TGCAGCGCGACAGGGTGGGAGCCTGGAAACACCATATATTTT | CSATGWEPGNTIYF